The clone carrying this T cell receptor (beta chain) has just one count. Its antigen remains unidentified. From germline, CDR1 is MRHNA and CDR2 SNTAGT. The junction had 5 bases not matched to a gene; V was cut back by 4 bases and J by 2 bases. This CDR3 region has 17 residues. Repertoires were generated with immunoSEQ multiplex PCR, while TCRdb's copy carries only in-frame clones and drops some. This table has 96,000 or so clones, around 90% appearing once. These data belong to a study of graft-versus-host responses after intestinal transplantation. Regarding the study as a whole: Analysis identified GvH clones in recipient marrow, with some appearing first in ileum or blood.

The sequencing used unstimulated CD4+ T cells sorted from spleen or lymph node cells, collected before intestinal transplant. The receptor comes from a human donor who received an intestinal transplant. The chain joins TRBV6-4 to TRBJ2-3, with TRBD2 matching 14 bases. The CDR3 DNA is TGTGCCAGCAGTGCCCGACTAGCGGGGGGGCTCACAGATACGCAGTATTTT. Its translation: CASSARLAGGLTDTQYF.